In its sample, the clone carrying this TCR beta chain was seen a few times. Its specificity is unknown. The germline V gene has CDR1 SGHTA and CDR2 FQGTGA. The CDR3 runs 15 residues. V shed 5 bases and J shed 2 bases, with 13 bases lying between them. It was template switching that added a universal primer site, and there were unique molecular identifiers on the cDNA. TCRdb passed the 5' RACE reads through MiXCR, listing each CDR3 protein once. The table includes fewer than 500,000 distinct CDR3 sequences, 14% detected once. The data were taken from a study of identical twins. The study's findings and limits: Researchers caution that invariant MAIT and iNKT cells could partly confound zero-insertion analyses.

Another study also made use of these data, one on yellow fever vaccine responses in identical twins.

The TCR originated in a young woman in good health. This chain links TRBV7-3 with TRBJ2-1, with D possibly matching TRBD2 (6 bases). Sequencing was done on a sample of CD4+ T cells sorted from blood. Written as DNA, the CDR3 is TGTGCCAGCAGCCCATCGCGGGGAACCTACAATGAGCAGTTCTTC. Translating it yields CASSPSRGTYNEQFF.